This T cell receptor beta chain is drawn from a study of T cell changes during pregnancy in multiple sclerosis. V shed 9 bases and J 4 bases; nucleotides not matched to a gene: 13. This CDR3 region has 15 residues. CDR1 and CDR2 from the germline V gene are MNHNS and SASEGT. This clone showed up just once. Clones were sequenced by immunoSEQ multiplex PCR, and TCRdb holds only the in-frame ones, with some missing. The sample yields some 43,000 clones, 90% seen once. The chain recombines TRBV6-1 with TRBJ2-7; 9 bases align to TRBD1. The receptor was isolated from a female donor with multiple sclerosis, enrolled in a pregnancy study. The material was CD8+ T cells from peripheral blood mononuclear cells, obtained in the first trimester of pregnancy. The CDR3 is CASNLSGTGWYEQYF. Written as DNA, the CDR3 is TGTGCCAGTAACCTTTCCGGGACAGGGTGGTACGAGCAGTACTTC.